The present T cell receptor (beta chain) was sequenced within a study of T-cell memory formation after mild COVID-19. One entry per CDR3 protein results from TCRdb running MiXCR on the 5' RACE reads. Of fewer than 600,000 distinct CDR3 sequences in the sample, about a fifth were seen once. V shed 4 bases and J 8 bases; nucleotides not matched to a gene: 6. In germline, CDR1 is SGHVS, CDR2 FQNEAQ. The CDR3 is made up of 15 amino acids. The clonotype comes from an adult woman who had mild COVID-19 (a few samples of this study predate the infection). Cell type and time point are not known. The V call is TRBV7-8, the J call TRBJ1-4; 11 bases agree with TRBD1. Source material: PBMCs or a T cell subset sorted from them (not recorded which). The CDR3 DNA reads as TGTGCCAGCAGCTCCGGGACAGGGGGAGGAGAAAAACTGTTTTTT. This translates into CASSSGTGGGEKLFF.